This TCR beta chain originates from a study of blood T cell repertoires in COVID-19. Trimming cost V 5 bases and J 0 bases, with 10 bases left between them. This CDR3 contains 14 residues. Per germline, CDR1 MGHRA and CDR2 YSYEKL. Repertoires were generated with immunoSEQ multiplex PCR, while TCRdb's copy carries only in-frame clones and drops some. The table lists fewer than 350,000 clones, approximately 90% of them singletons. The sample was PBMCs or T cells enriched from blood (not recorded which). The rearrangement links TRBV4-1 to TRBJ2-5, with D possibly TRBD1 on 5 matching bases. The receptor comes from a man between 40 and 49 years old who had been exposed to COVID-19. In DNA, the CDR3 is TGCGCCAGCAGCAGGGCAGGGTACCAAGAGACCCAGTACTTC. Translation: CASSRAGYQETQYF.